There are a few counts of the clone carrying this T cell receptor beta chain. One entry per CDR3 protein results from TCRdb running MiXCR on the 5' RACE reads. The data show roughly 70,000 distinct CDR3 sequences, with around 4.8% seen just once and roughly 2.4% held by the top ten. The V and J ends lost 6 bases and 2 bases respectively, with 14 bases between them. Per the germline V gene, CDR1 is MNHEY and CDR2 is SVGEGT. The CDR3 totals 15 residues. This sample is part of a study of neurological immune-mediated disorders. This TCR came from a woman in her seventies with multiple sclerosis. The specimen was PBMCs. The V and J genes are TRBV6-2 or TRBV6-3 and TRBJ1-3, with D possibly being TRBD1 (6 bases). Here the CDR3 DNA reads TGTGCCAGCAGATCAGGGGAATTGCCTGGAAACACCATATATTTT. The encoded protein is CASRSGELPGNTIYF.